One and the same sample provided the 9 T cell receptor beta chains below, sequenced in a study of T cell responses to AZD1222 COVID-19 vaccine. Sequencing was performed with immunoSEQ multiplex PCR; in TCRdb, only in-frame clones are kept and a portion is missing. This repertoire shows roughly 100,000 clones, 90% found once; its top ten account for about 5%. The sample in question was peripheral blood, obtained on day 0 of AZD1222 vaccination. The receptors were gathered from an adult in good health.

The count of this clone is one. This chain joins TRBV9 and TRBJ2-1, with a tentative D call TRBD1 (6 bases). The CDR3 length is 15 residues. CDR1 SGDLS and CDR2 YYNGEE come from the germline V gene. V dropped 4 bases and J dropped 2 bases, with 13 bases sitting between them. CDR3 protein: CASSLRGLTYNEQFF. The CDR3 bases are TGTGCCAGCAGCCTCAGGGGCCTTACCTACAATGAGCAGTTCTTC.

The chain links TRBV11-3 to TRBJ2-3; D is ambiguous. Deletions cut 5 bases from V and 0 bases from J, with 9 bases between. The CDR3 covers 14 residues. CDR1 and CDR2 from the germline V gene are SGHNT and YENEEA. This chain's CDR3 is CASSRESSTDTQYF. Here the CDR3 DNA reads TGTGCCAGCAGCAGAGAATCTAGCACAGATACGCAGTATTTT.

CDR3 sequence: CSASVTGSEQYF. The DNA of the CDR3 is TGCAGTGCTAGTGTCACAGGGAGCGAGCAGTACTTC. The chain is built from TRBV20-1 and TRBJ2-7, with D possibly TRBD1 on 6 matching bases. Deletions cut 3 bases from V and 6 bases from J, with 12 bases between. The CDR3 is made up of 12 amino acids. In germline, CDR1 is DFQATT, CDR2 SNEGSKA (reference sequence).

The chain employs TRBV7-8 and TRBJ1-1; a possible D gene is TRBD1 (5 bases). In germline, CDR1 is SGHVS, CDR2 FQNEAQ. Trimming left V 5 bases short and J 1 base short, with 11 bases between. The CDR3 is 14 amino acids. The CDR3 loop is CASSPAGQNTEAFF. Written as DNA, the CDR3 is TGTGCCAGCAGCCCGGCGGGGCAGAACACTGAAGCTTTCTTT.

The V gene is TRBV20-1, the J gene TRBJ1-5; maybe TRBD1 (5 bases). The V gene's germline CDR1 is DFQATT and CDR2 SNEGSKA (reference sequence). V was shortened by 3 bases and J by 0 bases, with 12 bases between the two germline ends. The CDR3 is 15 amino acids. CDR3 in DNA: TGCAGTGCTAGTGGGGGAGTCAGTAGCAATCAGCCCCAGCATTTT. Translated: CSASGGVSSNQPQHF.

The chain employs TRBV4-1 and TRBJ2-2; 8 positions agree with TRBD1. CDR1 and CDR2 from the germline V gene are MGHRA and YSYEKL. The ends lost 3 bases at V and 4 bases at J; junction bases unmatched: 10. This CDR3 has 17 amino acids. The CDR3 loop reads CASSHPRTGIGTGELFF. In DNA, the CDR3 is TGCGCCAGCAGCCACCCCCGGACAGGGATCGGCACCGGGGAGCTGTTTTTT.

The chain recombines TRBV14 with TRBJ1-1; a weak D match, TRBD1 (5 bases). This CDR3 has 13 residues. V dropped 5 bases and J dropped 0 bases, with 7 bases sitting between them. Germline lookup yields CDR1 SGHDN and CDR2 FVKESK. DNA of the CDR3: TGTGCCAGCAGCACGACAGTGAACACTGAAGCTTTCTTT. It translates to CASSTTVNTEAFF.

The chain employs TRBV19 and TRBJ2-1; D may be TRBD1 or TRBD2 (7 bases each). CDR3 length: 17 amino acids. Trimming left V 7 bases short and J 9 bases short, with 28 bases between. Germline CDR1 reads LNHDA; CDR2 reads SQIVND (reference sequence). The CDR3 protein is CASTPRRFRGGFSEQFF. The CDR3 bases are TGTGCCAGTACCCCTAGGCGGTTCAGGGGGGGTTTCAGTGAGCAGTTCTTC. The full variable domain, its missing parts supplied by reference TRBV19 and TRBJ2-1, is DGGITQSPKYLFRKEGQNVTLSCEQNLNHDAMYWYRQDPGQGLRLIYYSQIVNDFQKGDIAEGYSVSREKKESFPLTVTSAQKNPTAFYLCASTPRRFRGGFSEQFFGPGTRLTVL.

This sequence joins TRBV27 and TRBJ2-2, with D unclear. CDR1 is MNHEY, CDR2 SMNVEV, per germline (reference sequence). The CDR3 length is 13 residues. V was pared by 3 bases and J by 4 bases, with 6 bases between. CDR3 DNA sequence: TGTGCCAGCAGTTTGGTTAGCACCGGGGAGCTGTTTTTT. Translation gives CASSLVSTGELFF.